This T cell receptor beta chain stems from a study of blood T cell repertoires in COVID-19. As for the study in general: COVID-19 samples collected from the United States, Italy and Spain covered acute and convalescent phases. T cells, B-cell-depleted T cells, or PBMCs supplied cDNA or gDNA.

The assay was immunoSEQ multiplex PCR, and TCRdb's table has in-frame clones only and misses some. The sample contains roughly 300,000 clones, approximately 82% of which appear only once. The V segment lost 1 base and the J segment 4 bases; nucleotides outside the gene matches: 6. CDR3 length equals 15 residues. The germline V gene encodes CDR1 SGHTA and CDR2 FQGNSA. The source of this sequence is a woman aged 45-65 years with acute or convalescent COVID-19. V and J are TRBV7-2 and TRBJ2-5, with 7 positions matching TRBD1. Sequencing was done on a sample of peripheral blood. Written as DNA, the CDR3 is TGTGCCAGCAGCTTAGACACAGGGGCGCGAGAGACCCAGTACTTC. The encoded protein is CASSLDTGARETQYF.